One T cell receptor beta chain is described in this entry. The data originate from a study of blood T cell repertoires in COVID-19. Produced via immunoSEQ multiplex PCR; TCRdb's table is partial and in-frame only. This sample carries roughly 250,000 clones, approximately 91% of them seen once, and the ten largest clones take under 3%. The ends were cut back, 6 bases at V and 2 bases at J, with 14 bases in the middle. There are 15 residues in the CDR3. Per germline, CDR1 LNHDA and CDR2 SQIVND (reference sequence). The chain carries TRBV19 and TRBJ1-5; D unclear. The sequenced material came from PBMCs or T cells enriched from blood (not recorded which). The source of this sequence is a woman in her thirties or forties with acute COVID-19. The CDR3 region is CASSLQNLGNQPQHF. For the CDR3, the DNA is TGTGCCAGTAGCCTACAAAACCTAGGCAATCAGCCCCAGCATTTT.